This TCR beta chain was recovered during a study of OX40 agonist ivuxolimab in advanced cancers. Background on the whole study: Ivuxolimab, which targeted the costimulatory receptor OX40 (CD134), was an agonistic, fully human IgG2 monoclonal antibody. Prior anti-PD-1, anti-PD-L1 or anti-CTLA-4 therapy was permitted, and checkpoint inhibitors had been received by about 37% of dose-escalation patients. Intravenous ivuxolimab was administered to patients every 2 weeks at six dose levels: 0.01, 0.1, 0.3, 1.5, 3 and 10 mg/kg. Partial responses occurred in three dose-escalation patients, of whom one had hepatocellular carcinoma and two had cutaneous melanoma. A male proportion of 75% to 85% and a mean age of 60 years, ranging from roughly 23 to 79, were recorded for the dose-escalation cohort. The monotherapy dose-escalation portion (N ≈ 52 patients) of the phase I ivuxolimab trial is reported in the paper. The purpose of peripheral TCRbeta sequencing was to test whether ivuxolimab changed TCR sequence diversity and led to clonal T-cell expansion. Among the approximately 50 dose-escalation patients, 19 had hepatocellular carcinoma, some 15 melanoma, 9 renal cell carcinoma and 9 head and neck cancer.

Turning to this clone: The antigen it binds to is not known. No much larger clone is present one base from it, and per-base qualities are unavailable.

Patients with a history of autoimmune disease or receiving systemic immunosuppression were excluded from the trial. In every dose cohort, peripheral blood was drawn for TCR sequencing at baseline, cycle 4 day 1, and cycle 7 day 1. Samples were obtained from an open-label, multicenter, first-in-human phase I dose-escalation trial of ivuxolimab. Adults with locally advanced or metastatic head and neck squamous cell, hepatocellular, melanoma or renal cell carcinoma were enrolled in the trial. Before TCR sequencing, CD4+ and CD8+ T cells were separately sorted from peripheral blood. To sequence the TCRbeta CDR3 region, genomic DNA was isolated from the sorted cells. TCRbeta CDR3 regions were sequenced using the immunoSEQ Assay. TCRdb's version of the immuneACCESS table is confined to in-frame rearrangements and falls short of the full clone set. An unresolved V gene accounts for under half of the shortfall where checked; the remainder is of unknown origin. This sample has 90,000 to 100,000 clones in its table, and less than 90% of those were observed once. The ten largest clonotypes hold over 0.65% of the sample.

Points the paper makes about the study in general: On average, CD8+ T cells showed more expanded clones than CD4+ T cells after ivuxolimab. At doses from 0.1 to 3.0 mg/kg, clonal expansion was seen in both CD4+ and CD8+ blood T cells between baseline and week 6. In the 0.1-3.0 mg/kg groups, partial responders were among the patients with the lowest normalized peripheral clonal expansion, particularly in CD8+ T cells. Low levels of normalized T-cell clonal expansion were also shown by some nonresponding patients. The antigen specificity of the peripheral T cells that underwent clonal expansion was not determined.

CDR1 and CDR2 are drawn from the germline V gene: KGHSH, LQKENI. The V end gives up 1 base and the J end 5 bases, leaving 6 bases in the junction not matched to a gene. Measured from the cysteine to the phenylalanine, the CDR3 is 15 residues long. Just CDR3 DNA is preserved here, 45 bases in frame from base 1. The sequenced sample was CD4+ or CD8+ T cells sorted from blood, obtained in a trial of the OX40 agonist ivuxolimab. The receptor chain draws on TRBV18 and TRBJ2-5; TRBD1 aligns with 8 central bases. This sequence originates from an adult with an advanced solid tumor such as melanoma, head and neck, liver or kidney cancer. The sequenced DNA: TGTGCCAGCTCACCACAGGGGGGACAGGCCGAGACCCAGTACTTC. It translates as CASSPQGGQAETQYF.